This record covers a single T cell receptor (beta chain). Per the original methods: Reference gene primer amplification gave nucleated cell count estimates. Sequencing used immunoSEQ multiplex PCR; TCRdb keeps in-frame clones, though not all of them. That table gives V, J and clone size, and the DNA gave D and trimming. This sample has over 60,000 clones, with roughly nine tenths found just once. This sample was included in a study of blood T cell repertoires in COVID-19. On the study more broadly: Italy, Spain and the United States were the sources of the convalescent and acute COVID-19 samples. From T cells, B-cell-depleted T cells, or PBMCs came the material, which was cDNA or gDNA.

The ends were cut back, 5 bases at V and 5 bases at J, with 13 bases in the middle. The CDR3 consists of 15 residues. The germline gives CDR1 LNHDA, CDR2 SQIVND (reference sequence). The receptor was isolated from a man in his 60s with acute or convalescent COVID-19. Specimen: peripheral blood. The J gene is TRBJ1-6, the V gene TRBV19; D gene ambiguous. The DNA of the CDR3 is TGTGCCAGTAGTCCCCTGACACCTGATAATTCACCCCTCCACTTT. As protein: CASSPLTPDNSPLHF. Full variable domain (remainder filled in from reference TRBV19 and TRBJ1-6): DGGITQSPKYLFRKEGQNVTLSCEQNLNHDAMYWYRQDPGQGLRLIYYSQIVNDFQKGDIAEGYSVSREKKESFPLTVTSAQKNPTAFYLCASSPLTPDNSPLHFGNGTRLTVT.